The present entry profiles one T cell receptor (beta chain) with its context. The V end was cut by 7 bases, the J end by 2 bases, with 16 bases between. The germline CDR1 and CDR2 sequences are SQVTM and ANQGSEA. The CDR3 consists of 14 residues. Reverse transcription of about 0.45 to 1 ug RNA used random hexamers. In TCRdb, the immunoSEQ multiplex PCR reads were re-called with MiXCR into one record per CDR3 protein. The repertoire holds about 210,000 distinct CDR3 sequences, with around 93% as singletons. This sample is drawn from a study of CD8 T cells in Susac syndrome. Blood CD8+ and CD4+ T cells underwent high-throughput TCR beta sequencing.

The sequence was obtained from a human donor with multiple sclerosis. The chain links TRBV29-1 to TRBJ2-3; no clear D. The sequenced material came from CD4+ T cells from PBMCs. CDR3 bases: TGCAGCGCCGATGGGCGAGCCCTCACAGATACGCAGTATTTT. It yields the protein CSADGRALTDTQYF.